This TCR gamma chain comes out of a study of γδ T cells in repeated Plasmodium falciparum infection. Study results and caveats: Malian children's Vdelta2-negative repertoires appeared more expanded and less diverse than Australians'.

TCRdb reanalysed the multiplex PCR reads via CATT. Of 25,000 to 35,000 gamma-chain clones in the sample, roughly 1.4% were seen once. A remark on this clone: Its antigen remains unknown. TCRdb has a much larger clone's protein, which differs at residue 9 from the translation of this DNA, likely because of a read error; what is shown is the protein translated from the DNA.

CDR1 VENAVY and CDR2 YDSYNSRV come from the germline V gene. This CDR3 comprises 13 residues. Vgamma9/Vdelta2+ and Vdelta2-negative gammadelta T cells were flow-sorted from PBMC for bulk sequencing. The chain carries TRGV8 and TRGJ1 or TRGJ2. Matching the DNA to germline supplied the J gene, which TCRdb does not give. Sequences were obtained from gamma-delta T cells from blood. This sequence originates from a pool of human donors (malaria-infected and uninfected, not separated). The CDR3 here is CATWEPWYCKKLF. The DNA for the CDR3 is TGTGCCACCTGGGAGCCCTGGTATTGTAAGAAACTCTTT.